The text below deals with one T cell receptor (beta chain). Germline loops: CDR1 MNHEY, CDR2 SMNVEV (reference sequence). This CDR3 comprises 12 residues. V was shortened by 6 bases and J by 3 bases, with 5 bases between the two germline ends. This sample is part of a study of blood T cell repertoires in COVID-19. About the research overall: Sites in the United States, Italy and Spain provided acute and convalescent COVID-19 samples.

Authors' analysis steps: Reference gene primers were amplified, and this amplification served to estimate nucleated cell counts. Libraries were prepared by immunoSEQ multiplex PCR; TCRdb keeps only in-frame clonotypes and omits some of them. The V and J calls and clone size were taken over from that table, and D and trimming were inferred from the DNA. The sample contains roughly 130,000 clones, roughly 75% of which appear only once. This clonotype originated in a man aged 55 to 70 with active or convalescent COVID-19. This rearrangement joins TRBV27 to TRBJ1-4; D remains unclear. Sequencing was carried out using peripheral blood. The CDR3 DNA reads as TGTGCCAGCAGGCCAGCTAATGAAAAACTGTTTTTT. It specifies CASRPANEKLFF. The full variable domain, in which reference TRBV27 and TRBJ1-4 provide the parts outside the CDR3, is EAQVTQNPRYLITVTGKKLTVTCSQNMNHEYMSWYRQDPGLGLRQIYYSMNVEVTDKGDVPEGYKVSRKEKRNFPLILESPSPNQTSLYFCASRPANEKLFFGSGTQLSVL.